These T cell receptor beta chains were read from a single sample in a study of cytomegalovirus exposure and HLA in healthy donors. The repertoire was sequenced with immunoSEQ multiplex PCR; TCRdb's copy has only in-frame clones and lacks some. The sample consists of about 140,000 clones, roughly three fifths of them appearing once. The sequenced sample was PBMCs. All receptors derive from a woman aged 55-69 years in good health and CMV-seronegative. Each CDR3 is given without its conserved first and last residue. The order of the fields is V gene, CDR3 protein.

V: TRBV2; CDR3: ASSSPLSGSTDTQY
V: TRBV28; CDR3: ASSLSAGGPDTQY
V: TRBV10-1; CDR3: ASSGPLAGEEVAGELF
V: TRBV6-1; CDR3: ASSESIGTSGQIAKNIQY
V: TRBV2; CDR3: ASRGLTASSYNEQF
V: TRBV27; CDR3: ASSLLASGTYNEQF
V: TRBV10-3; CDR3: AITHGLAGDTGELF
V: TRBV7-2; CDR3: ASSARREARTDTQY
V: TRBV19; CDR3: ASRVEVGVGNQPQH
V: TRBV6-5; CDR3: ASSYGTGAQETQY
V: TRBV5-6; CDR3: ASSPWGASQETQY
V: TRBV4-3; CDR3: ASSQGQREGYNEQF
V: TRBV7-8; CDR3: ASSPRTGGKGYT
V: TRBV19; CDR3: ASSPRTGGESGANVLT
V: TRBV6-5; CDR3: ASSPRTERNSPLH
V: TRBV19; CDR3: ASAGQGAGYT
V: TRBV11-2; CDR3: ASSLEQVNYEQY
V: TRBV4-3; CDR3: ASSQALAGETGELF
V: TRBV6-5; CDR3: ASSYSRGLYYGYT
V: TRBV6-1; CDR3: ASIMRGPGEKLF
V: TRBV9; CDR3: ASSVAANTGELF
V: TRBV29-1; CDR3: SVGGGQGDGYT
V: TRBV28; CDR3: ASSLVTANYGYT
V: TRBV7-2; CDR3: ASSLLASATGELF
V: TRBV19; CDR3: ASSIGRPSGQPQH
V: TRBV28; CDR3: ASRQGRGGETQY
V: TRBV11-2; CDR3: ASSRDTEAF
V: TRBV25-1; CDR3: ASSAGTSGSWREQF
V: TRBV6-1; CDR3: ASNKDFQMWTQY
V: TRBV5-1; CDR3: ASSLGLAAGTDTQY
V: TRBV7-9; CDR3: ASSSGSYGYT
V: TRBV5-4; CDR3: ASSFGRRDGETQY
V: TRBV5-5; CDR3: ASSSTGGPSTEAF
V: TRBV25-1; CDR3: ASSEPGGTNYGYT
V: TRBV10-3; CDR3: AISAGDYGYT
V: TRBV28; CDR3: ASSWDSNPRGYT
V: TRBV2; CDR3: ASSETGGGEQY
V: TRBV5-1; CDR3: ASSPTGMGKNIQY